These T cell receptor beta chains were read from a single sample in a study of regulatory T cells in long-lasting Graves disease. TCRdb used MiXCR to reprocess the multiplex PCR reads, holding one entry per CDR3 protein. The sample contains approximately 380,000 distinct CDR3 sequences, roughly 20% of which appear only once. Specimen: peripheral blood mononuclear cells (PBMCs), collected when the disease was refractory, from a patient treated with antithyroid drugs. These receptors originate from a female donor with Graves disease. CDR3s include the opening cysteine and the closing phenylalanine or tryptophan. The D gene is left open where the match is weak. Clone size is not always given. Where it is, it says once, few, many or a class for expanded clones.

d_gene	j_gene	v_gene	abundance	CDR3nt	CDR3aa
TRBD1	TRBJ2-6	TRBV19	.	TGTGCCAGTAAGGCGGACAGGGTAATCTCTGGGGCCAACGTCCTGACTTTC	CASKADRVISGANVLTF
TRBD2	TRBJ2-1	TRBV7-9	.	TGTGCCAGCAGCTTCCTAGCGGGAGGGGTGTACAATGAGCAGTTCTTC	CASSFLAGGVYNEQFF
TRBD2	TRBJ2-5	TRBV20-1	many	TGCAGTGCTATAGCGGGAAGGGGGAAAGAGACCCAGTACTTC	CSAIAGRGKETQYF
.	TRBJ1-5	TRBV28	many	TGTGCCAGCAGTGGGGGGGTGGAGGGTCAGCCCCAGCATTTT	CASSGGVEGQPQHF
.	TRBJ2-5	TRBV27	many	TGTGCCAGCAGTTTATTGGGGACGTACCAAGAGACCCAGTACTTC	CASSLLGTYQETQYF
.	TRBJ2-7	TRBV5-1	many	TGCGCCAGCAGCTTGGGTGAAGGGGCCTACGAGCAGTACTTC	CASSLGEGAYEQYF
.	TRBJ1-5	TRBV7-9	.	TGTGCCAGCAGCTTAGGCTTCGAGCCCCAGCATTTT	CASSLGFEPQHF
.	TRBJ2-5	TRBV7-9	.	TGTGCCAGCGATGGGTCGAGGCAAGAGACCCAGTACTTC	CASDGSRQETQYF
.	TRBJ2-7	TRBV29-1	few	TGCAGCGTCGGACAGGGAGGGGGCTGGGGCGAGCAGTACTTC	CSVGQGGGWGEQYF
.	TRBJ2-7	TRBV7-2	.	TGTGCCAGCAGCTTACTAATCGAGCAGTACTTC	CASSLLIEQYF
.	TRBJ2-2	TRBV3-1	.	TGTGCCAGCAGCCAAGGATCGGTACTGAACACCGGGGAGCTGTTTTTT	CASSQGSVLNTGELFF
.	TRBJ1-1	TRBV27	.	TGTGCCAGCAGTTTTGCCAGGGGATTCCCTGAAGCTTTCTTT	CASSFARGFPEAFF
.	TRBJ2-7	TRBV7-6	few	TGTGCCAGCAGCTTGGAAAACGGATGCGAGCAGTACTTC	CASSLENGCEQYF
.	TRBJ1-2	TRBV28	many	TGTGCCAGCAGTCCCCCGGACAGATTCTATGGCTACACCTTC	CASSPPDRFYGYTF
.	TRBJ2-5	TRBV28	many	TGTGCCAGCAGTACTGGTAGGGCAAAGGAGACCCAGTACTTC	CASSTGRAKETQYF
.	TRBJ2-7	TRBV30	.	TGTGCCTGGAGTGTACGCGCCTACGAGCAGTACTTC	CAWSVRAYEQYF
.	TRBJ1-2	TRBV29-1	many	TGCAGCGTTGCAGGGGTAGGGACGTCCGGCTACACCTTC	CSVAGVGTSGYTF
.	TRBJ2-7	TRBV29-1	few	TGCAGCGTTGAGCTAGTTTTCGGGGGTTCCGTTGAGCAGTACTTC	CSVELVFGGSVEQYF
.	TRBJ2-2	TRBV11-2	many	TGTGCCAGCAGCTCCCAGACTCGCCGAGGCACCGGGGAGCTGTTTTTT	CASSSQTRRGTGELFF
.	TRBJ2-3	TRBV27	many	TGTGCCAGCAGTTTAGTGGGGGGCCTAGATACGCAGTATTTT	CASSLVGGLDTQYF
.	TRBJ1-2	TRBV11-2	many	TGTGCCAGCAGCTTAAATCCGGACGTACCTACGGGGGGCTACACCTTC	CASSLNPDVPTGGYTF
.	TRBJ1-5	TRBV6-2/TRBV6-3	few	TGTGCCAGCAGTTGGGGGGATTTTAGGGTCTCGGGAAATCAGCCCCAGCATTTT	CASSWGDFRVSGNQPQHF
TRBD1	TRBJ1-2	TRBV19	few	TGTGCCAGTACCCGGACAGGGCAATCCAACTATGGCTACACCTTC	CASTRTGQSNYGYTF
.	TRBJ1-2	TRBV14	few	TGTGCCAGCAGTCGACTGATTAACTATGGCTACACCTTC	CASSRLINYGYTF
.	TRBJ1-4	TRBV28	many	TGTGCCAGCACCTTAGATCAGGGTGGTTCGGGAAAACTGTTTTTT	CASTLDQGGSGKLFF
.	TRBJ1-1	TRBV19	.	TGTGCCAGTACTACAACAGGTACGCCGAACACTGAAGCTTTCTTT	CASTTTGTPNTEAFF
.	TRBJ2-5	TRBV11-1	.	TGTGCCAGCAGCTTAGAGATTCTCCCTACCCAAGAGACCCAGTACTTC	CASSLEILPTQETQYF
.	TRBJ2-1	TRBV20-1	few	TGCAGTGCTAGGGCTAGATCCAGGACGTGGGAGCAGTTCTTC	CSARARSRTWEQFF
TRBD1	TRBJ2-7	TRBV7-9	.	TGTGCCAGCAGCTTATCGACAGGGGGGACCTACGAGCAGTACTTC	CASSLSTGGTYEQYF
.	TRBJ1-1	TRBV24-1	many	TGTGCCACCAGTAGGGATCCGGGGCTTATAATGAACACTGAAGCTTTCTTT	CATSRDPGLIMNTEAFF
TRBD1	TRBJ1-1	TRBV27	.	TGTGCCAGCAGTTCGACAGGGCCTCGGGGAATGAACACTGAAGCTTTCTTT	CASSSTGPRGMNTEAFF
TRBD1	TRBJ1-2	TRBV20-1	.	TGCAGTGCTAGCGGGCCGGACAGGAGCCGTGGCTACACCTTC	CSASGPDRSRGYTF
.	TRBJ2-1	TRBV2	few	TGTGCCAGCAGTGAAGACCTCGTTGGGGGCTATGAGCAGTTCTTC	CASSEDLVGGYEQFF